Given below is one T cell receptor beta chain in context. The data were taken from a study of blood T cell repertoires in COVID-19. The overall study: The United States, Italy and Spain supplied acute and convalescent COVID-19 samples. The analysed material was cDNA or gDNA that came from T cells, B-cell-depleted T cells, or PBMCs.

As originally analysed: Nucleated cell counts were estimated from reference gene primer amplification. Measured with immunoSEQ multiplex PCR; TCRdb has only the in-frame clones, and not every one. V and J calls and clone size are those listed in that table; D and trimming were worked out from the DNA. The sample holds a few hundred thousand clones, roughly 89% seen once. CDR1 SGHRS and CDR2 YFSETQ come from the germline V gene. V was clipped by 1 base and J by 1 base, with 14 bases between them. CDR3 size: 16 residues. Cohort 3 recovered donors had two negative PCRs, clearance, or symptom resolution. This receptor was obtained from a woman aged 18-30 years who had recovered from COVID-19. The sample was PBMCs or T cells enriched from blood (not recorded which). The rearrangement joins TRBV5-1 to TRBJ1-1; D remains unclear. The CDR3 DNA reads TGCGCCAGCAGCTTGTTCGGCGGAGATTCGAACACTGAAGCTTTCTTT. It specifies CASSLFGGDSNTEAFF.